This T cell receptor (beta chain) comes out of a study of molecular identifiers for immune sequencing clone quantification. Remarks on this clonotype: The antigen is unknown.

A CD8+CD4-CCR7+CD45RA+ gate was used to sort naive CD8 T cells. Regarding the study as a whole: Approximately 980,000 naive cells reportedly did not prevent detection of spiked Jurkat TCR RNA from one cell. Clonotypes surpassing 20 RNA copies contained over 97% of effector molecules, versus under 1% in naive cells.

The length of the CDR3 is 12 residues. CDR1 and CDR2 from the germline V gene are MDHEN and SYDVKM. Trimming pared 6 bases from V and 3 bases from J, leaving 9 bases between. Previously described methods and listed TCR primers were employed for the bulk TCR libraries. One entry per CDR3 protein, called by TCRdb with MiXCR from the PCR reads. The sample has about half a million distinct CDR3 sequences; 20% to 25% are singletons. The gene calls are TRBV28 and TRBJ2-7; D might be TRBD1 (5 bases). This TCR came from a human donor in good health. Some libraries in this study had Jurkat cell RNA spiked in. What was sequenced was naive CD8+ T cells from blood, with Jurkat cell RNA spiked in. The subset: FACS-sorted CD8+CD4-CCR7+CD45RA+ naive T cells. The CDR3 is CASSRQSYEQYF. The DNA of the CDR3 is TGTGCCAGCAGCAGACAGAGCTACGAGCAGTACTTC. The variable domain in full, with the rest retrieved from reference TRBV28 and TRBJ2-7, is DVKVTQSSRYLVKRTGEKVFLECVQDMDHENMFWYRQDPGLGLRLIYFSYDVKMKEKGDIPEGYSVSREKKERFSLILESASTNQTSMYLCASSRQSYEQYFGPGTRLTVT.